The 24 T cell receptor beta chains presented below share a single source sample, sequenced in a study of blood T cells in healthy people across ages. For the second PCR, which ran for 7 to 11 cycles, a sample-barcoded 5' primer and a J-beta primer mix were used. TCRdb re-called the 5' RACE reads through MiXCR, storing one row per CDR3 protein. In the table there are approximately 880,000 distinct CDR3 sequences, 40% to 60% of which are singletons. Sequencing was done on a sample of blood. These receptors were collected from a man aged 30 to 45 in good health.

This clonotype was seen only a few times. This chain uses TRBV27 with TRBJ2-4; D is possibly TRBD2 (5 bases). The V and J ends lost 0 bases and 0 bases respectively, with 6 bases between them. Germline CDR1 is MNHEY and CDR2 is SMNVEV (reference sequence). This CDR3 is 15 amino acids long. DNA of the CDR3: TGTGCCAGCAGTTTATCGGAGGTAGCCAAAAACATTCAGTACTTC. Protein: CASSLSEVAKNIQYF.

The rearrangement uses TRBV25-1 and TRBJ2-5; a possible D gene is TRBD2 (6 bases). This CDR3 spans 15 amino acids. Germline CDR1 reads MGHDK; CDR2 reads SYGVNS. The germline V and J ends were trimmed by 2 bases and 11 bases, with 21 bases remaining between them. This CDR3 is CASSEGGKDWDEQYF. CDR3 bases: TGTGCCAGCAGTGAAGGGGGGAAAGATTGGGATGAGCAGTACTTC.

The gene calls are TRBV6-2 or TRBV6-3 and TRBJ1-5, with a tentative D call TRBD1 (6 bases). The CDR3 length is 16 residues. Germline V gives CDR1 MNHEY, CDR2 SVGEGT. V lost 0 bases to trimming and J lost 7 bases, with 16 bases between them. CDR3 residues: CASSYSPRRGWQPQHF. The CDR3 region has the DNA TGTGCCAGCAGTTACTCTCCTAGGAGGGGGTGGCAGCCCCAGCATTTT.

This clonotype was recorded only once. This chain links TRBV21-1 with TRBJ1-1; the table names TRBD1, a call not compared with the DNA. TRBV21-1 is an annotated pseudogene. The CDR3 loop spans 15 amino acids. This chain's CDR3 is CASSQTGQAHTEAFF. The CDR3 nucleotides are TGTGCCAGCAGCCAGACGGGACAGGCCCACACTGAAGCTTTCTTT.

This clonotype was counted a few times. CDR3 bases: TGTGCCAGCAGCCTGCCGGGTACAGAGACCCAGTACTTC. This gives the protein CASSLPGTETQYF. This sequence joins TRBV7-2 and TRBJ2-5; no clear D. The CDR3 length is 13 residues. Germline V CDR1 and CDR2: SGHTA, FQGNSA. Trimming took off 5 bases at V and 4 bases at J, with 11 bases between the two ends.

This clonotype was observed a few times. The chain joins TRBV6-5 to TRBJ2-3, with a possible D match to TRBD2 (5 bases). The CDR3 covers 16 residues. Germline CDR1 reads MNHEY; CDR2 reads SVGAGI. The V end lost 6 bases, the J end lost 3 bases, and 19 bases lay between the germline ends. The CDR3 sequence: CASSLVPEGPTDTQYF. CDR3 nucleotides: TGTGCCAGCAGCCTCGTCCCCGAGGGTCCGACAGATACGCAGTATTTT.

CDR3 nucleotides: TGCGCCAGCAGCTTGGGGGAAGTCGTGGGTAACTATGGCTACACCTTC. Encoded protein: CASSLGEVVGNYGYTF. V usage is TRBV5-1 and J usage is TRBJ1-2; D gene ambiguous. Trimming stripped 0 bases from V and 1 base from J, with 13 bases between. The germline V gene encodes CDR1 SGHRS and CDR2 YFSETQ. The CDR3 is made up of 16 amino acids.

The rearrangement uses TRBV7-8 and TRBJ1-1; D is uncertain. Trimming cost V 2 bases and J 0 bases, with 7 bases left between them. This CDR3 has 14 residues. Germline loops: CDR1 SGHVS, CDR2 FQNEAQ. CDR3 DNA sequence: TGTGCCAGCAGCTTAAATGAACTGAACACTGAAGCTTTCTTT. This translates into CASSLNELNTEAFF. Supplemented by reference TRBV7-8 and TRBJ1-1, the full variable domain reads GAGVSQSPRYKVAKRGQDVALRCDPISGHVSLFWYQQALGQGPEFLTYFQNEAQLDKSGLPSDRFFAERPEGSVSTLKIQRTQQEDSAVYLCASSLNELNTEAFFGQGTRLTVV.

This clonotype was detected a few times. The chain is built from TRBV27 and TRBJ2-5; TRBD1 matches 8 bases. After removal of 1 base from V and 4 bases from J, the junction contained 5 bases not matched to a gene. The length of the CDR3 is 15 residues. The V gene's germline CDR1 is MNHEY and CDR2 SMNVEV (reference sequence). CDR3 residues: CASSLWAGGGETQYF. The CDR3 bases are TGTGCCAGCAGTTTATGGGCAGGGGGCGGAGAGACCCAGTACTTC.

The chain employs TRBV4-1 and TRBJ2-6, with D possibly TRBD2 on 5 matching bases. The CDR3 loop spans 19 amino acids. The germline CDR1 and CDR2 sequences are MGHRA and YSYEKL. The V end was cut by 4 bases, the J end by 0 bases, with 19 bases between. The CDR3 DNA follows: TGCGCCAGCAGCCTCCTTTTTAGAATAGAGGGCTCTGGGGCCAACGTCCTGACTTTC. Translating it yields CASSLLFRIEGSGANVLTF.

The chain has TRBV24-1 and TRBJ2-3; D possibly matches TRBD1 or TRBD2 (7 bases each). V lost 4 bases to trimming and J lost 4 bases, with 11 bases between them. The length of the CDR3 is 14 residues. Germline CDR1 is KGHDR and CDR2 is SFDVKD. CDR3 coding DNA: TGTGCCACCAGTGAGACAGGGAGGGCAGATACGCAGTATTTT. Translating it yields CATSETGRADTQYF.

Of note for this clonotype: One junction end disagrees with the germline gene, perhaps due to a read error. The chain links TRBV2 to TRBJ2-7; D is undetermined. From germline, CDR1 is SNHLY and CDR2 FYNNEI. The CDR3 spans 13 residues. DNA for the CDR3: TGTGCCAGCAGTGTTAGGACGGCCTACGGGCAGTACTTC. It translates to CASSVRTAYGQYF.

The chain couples TRBV5-1 to TRBJ2-5, with D uncertain. This CDR3 spans 14 amino acids. Germline V gene data show CDR1 as SGHRS and CDR2 as YFSETQ. Trimming took 5 bases from V and 0 from J, leaving 11 bases between them. As DNA, the CDR3 is TGCGCCAGCAGTCGGTCGGCTAACCAAGAGACCCAGTACTTC. Amino acids: CASSRSANQETQYF. Together with reference TRBV5-1 and TRBJ2-5, the CDR3 gives the full variable domain: KAGVTQTPRYLIKTRGQQVTLSCSPISGHRSVSWYQQTPGQGLQFLFEYFSETQRNKGNFPGRFSGRQFSNSRSEMNVSTLELGDSALYLCASSRSANQETQYFGPGTRLLVL.

This clonotype was found many times. The gene calls are TRBV5-1 and TRBJ1-2; no reliable D call. CDR3 size: 13 residues. The V gene lost 0 bases and the J gene lost 6 bases, with 9 bases spanning the gap. Germline V gives CDR1 SGHRS, CDR2 YFSETQ. CDR3 sequence: CASSLGTADGYTF. For the CDR3, the DNA is TGCGCCAGCAGCTTGGGGACGGCGGATGGCTACACCTTC.

V gene TRBV7-8 combines with J gene TRBJ2-5; unclear D gene. The CDR3 spans 13 residues. The germline gives CDR1 SGHVS, CDR2 FQNEAQ. V shed 5 bases and J shed 4 bases, with 11 bases lying between them. In nucleotides, the CDR3 is TGTGCCAGCAGCGTCGGGTCTTTAGAGACCCAGTACTTC. As protein: CASSVGSLETQYF.

This clonotype was observed a handful of times. V is TRBV20-1 and J is TRBJ2-6; no definite D call. Germline assignment: CDR1 DFQATT and CDR2 SNEGSKA (reference sequence). The V gene lost 5 bases and the J gene lost 2 bases, with 7 bases spanning the gap. The CDR3 extends over 13 amino acids. The CDR3 nucleotides are TGCAGTGCTTACTTGACTGGGGCCAACGTCCTGACTTTC. Encoded protein: CSAYLTGANVLTF.

The V and J genes are TRBV5-1 and TRBJ1-2, with unresolved D. From germline, CDR1 is SGHRS and CDR2 YFSETQ. CDR3 length: 13 amino acids. V lost 4 bases and J lost 3, with 10 bases in between. Here the CDR3 DNA reads TGCGCCAGCAGCATTACCACCCACTATGGCTACACCTTC. It codes for CASSITTHYGYTF.

This clonotype appeared many times. The chain has TRBV20-1 and TRBJ2-1; D is uncertain. Per the germline V gene, CDR1 is DFQATT and CDR2 is SNEGSKA (reference sequence). The length of the CDR3 is 16 residues. Trimming removed 6 bases at V and 0 bases at J, with 18 bases between. CDR3 region: CSAPPPVRSSYNEQFF. CDR3 nucleotides: TGCAGTGCCCCTCCGCCCGTCAGGAGCTCCTACAATGAGCAGTTCTTC.

In this sample, this clonotype turned up once. A read error may produce the germline difference seen at one junction end. CDR3 amino acids: CASSWDDSYNSPPHF. Here the CDR3 DNA reads TGTGCCAGCAGCTGGGACGACTCCTATAATTCACCCCCCCACTTT. This chain uses TRBV7-3 with TRBJ1-6, with D possibly matching TRBD1 (5 bases). The CDR3 totals 15 residues. The germline V gene encodes CDR1 SGHTA and CDR2 FQGTGA.

The rearrangement uses TRBV4-2 and TRBJ2-6; no clear D. Trimming took off 1 base at V and 1 base at J, with 14 bases between the two ends. Germline assignment: CDR1 LGHNA and CDR2 YNFKEQ. This CDR3 has 18 amino acids. The CDR3 here is CASSQGSKLVSGANVLTF. CDR3 sequence (DNA): TGTGCCAGCAGCCAAGGCTCCAAATTAGTTTCTGGGGCCAACGTCCTGACTTTC.

The chain is built from TRBV28 and TRBJ1-1; unclear D gene. Trimming removed 7 bases from V and 4 bases from J, with 4 bases in between. Germline V gene data show CDR1 as MDHEN and CDR2 as SYDVKM. This CDR3 has 10 amino acids. The CDR3 nucleotides are TGTGCCAGCAAGGGCACTGAAGCTTTCTTT. Encoded protein: CASKGTEAFF.

The V gene is TRBV7-2, the J gene TRBJ1-6; 7 positions agree with TRBD1. The CDR3 contains 15 residues. The germline gives CDR1 SGHTA, CDR2 FQGNSA. The ends lost 2 bases at V and 7 bases at J; junction bases unmatched: 5. CDR3 DNA: TGTGCCAGCAGCTTATCCTGGACAGGAAATTCACCCCTCCACTTT. Translation gives CASSLSWTGNSPLHF.

CDR3 region: CASRGGANTGELFF. The CDR3 DNA reads TGTGCCAGCCGCGGGGGAGCGAACACCGGGGAGCTGTTTTTT. The chain combines TRBV13 with TRBJ2-2; 7 nucleotides align to TRBD2. The CDR3 totals 14 residues. Germline CDR1 and CDR2: PRHDT and FYEKMQ (reference sequence). V shed 8 bases, J shed 0 bases, and the junction held 3 bases outside the gene matches.

This clonotype was picked up many times. This chain uses TRBV4-2 with TRBJ2-1; D might be TRBD2 (7 bases). V was clipped by 3 bases and J by 10 bases, with 22 bases between them. CDR3 length: 16 residues. In germline, CDR1 is LGHNA, CDR2 YNFKEQ. The CDR3 loop reads CASSHQRGGPSDEQFF. The CDR3 bases are TGTGCCAGCAGCCATCAAAGGGGGGGTCCTAGCGACGAGCAGTTCTTC.